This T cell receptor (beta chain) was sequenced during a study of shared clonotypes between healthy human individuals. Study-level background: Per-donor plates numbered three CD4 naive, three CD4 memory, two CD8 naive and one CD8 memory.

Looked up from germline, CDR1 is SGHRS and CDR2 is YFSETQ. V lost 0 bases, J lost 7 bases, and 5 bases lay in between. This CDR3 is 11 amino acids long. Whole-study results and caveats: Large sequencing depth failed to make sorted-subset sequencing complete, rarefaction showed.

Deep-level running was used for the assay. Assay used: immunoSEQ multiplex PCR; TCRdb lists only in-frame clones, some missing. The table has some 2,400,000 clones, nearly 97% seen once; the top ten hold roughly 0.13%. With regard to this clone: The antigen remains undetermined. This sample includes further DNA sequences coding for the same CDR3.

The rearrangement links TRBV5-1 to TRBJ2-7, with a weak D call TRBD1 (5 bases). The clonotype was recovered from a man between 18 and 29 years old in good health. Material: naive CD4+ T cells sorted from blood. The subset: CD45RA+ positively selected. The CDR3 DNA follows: TGCGCCAGCAGCTTGGGGACAGAGCAGTACTTC. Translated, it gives CASSLGTEQYF.